This T cell receptor beta chain derives from a study of OX40 agonist ivuxolimab in advanced cancers. General observations from the study: At 0.1 to 3.0 mg/kg, CD4+ and CD8+ blood T cells expanded clonally by week 6.

Systemic immunosuppression or autoimmune disease history was grounds to exclude patients. On this clone itself: Its target is unknown.

The assay was immunoSEQ multiplex PCR, and TCRdb's table has in-frame clones only and misses some. There are approximately 45,000 clones in the sample; 88% occur only once, and 7.8% lies in the top ten. The origin of this receptor is an adult with an advanced solid tumor such as melanoma, head and neck, liver or kidney cancer. Source: CD4+ or CD8+ T cells sorted from blood, taken in a trial of the OX40 agonist ivuxolimab.

CDR3 sequence (DNA): TGTGCCAGTAGGGTAGCGAGTGGGGAATATCAGCCCCAGCATTTT. Its protein product is CASRVASGEYQPQHF. The chain has TRBV19 and TRBJ1-5; no definite D call. The ends were cut back, 6 bases at V and 5 bases at J, with 17 bases in the middle. The CDR3 sequence is 15 residues long. Germline-derived CDR1 and CDR2 are LNHDA and SQIVND (reference sequence).